This T cell receptor beta chain was obtained from a study of spatial heterogeneity in lung cancer. Looking at the study overall: At a median of around two years after resection, follow-up PBMC samples were sequenced when available. Each unique TCR and UMI combination was seen more than ten times on average in raw reads.

This clonotype was counted ten times or more. On each TCR cDNA molecule, a unique molecular identifier was present. TCRdb used MiXCR to reprocess the 5' RACE reads, holding one entry per CDR3 protein. The data hold 95,000 to 120,000 distinct CDR3 sequences, with approximately 11% observed a single time. J lost 4 bases, V lost 2 bases, and 8 bases had no gene match. Germline V gene lookup returns CDR1 SGHDT and CDR2 YYEEEE. The CDR3 sequence is 15 residues long. Sample time point: blood at routine non-recurrence follow-up after resection. The input material, whole RNA from tumor, nontumor lung or frozen PBMC, was sequenced unsorted.

The source is a female donor with early-stage non-small cell lung cancer. The chain is built from TRBV5-6 and TRBJ2-7; 8 bases agree with TRBD2. Specimen: PBMCs, collected at follow-up. Here the CDR3 reads CASSFNGRASYEQYF. The CDR3 DNA follows: TGTGCCAGCAGCTTTAACGGGAGGGCCTCGTACGAGCAGTACTTC.